This TCR beta chain is drawn from a study of cytomegalovirus exposure and HLA in healthy donors. This CDR3 is built from 17 residues. From germline, CDR1 is SEHNR and CDR2 FQNEAQ (reference sequence). The PCR used 60 Vbeta and 13 Jbeta primers. The repertoire was sequenced with immunoSEQ multiplex PCR; TCRdb's copy has only in-frame clones and lacks some. The table has around 230,000 clones, about 80% seen once. Regarding this clone: The junction and the germline gene differ at one end; a read error may be behind it.

The genes are TRBV7-9 and TRBJ2-2; 11 bases are a match to TRBD2. The sequenced sample was PBMCs. The clonotype comes from a male donor in good health and CMV-seronegative. The CDR3 coding sequence is TGTTCCAGCAGCTTAGTTACTAGCGGGAGTTTCACCGGGGAGCTGTTTTTT. Amino acids: CSSSLVTSGSFTGELFF.